This T cell receptor beta chain was sequenced for a study of identical twins. Donors uniformly comprised healthy Caucasians. TCRdb reprocessed the 5' RACE reads with MiXCR, giving one entry per CDR3 protein. Among approximately 190,000 distinct CDR3 sequences, more than 15% were seen once, and the ten largest hold roughly two fifths. This clonotype was recorded a few times. Its antigen is as yet unknown. Study conclusions and caveats: Cord blood beta clonotypes present at high abundance carried fewer insertions; no such pattern appeared in memory repertoires.

The V end was cut by 5 bases, the J end by 2 bases, with 15 bases between. Looked up from germline, CDR1 is MGHRA and CDR2 is YSYEKL. This CDR3 contains 15 residues. Another study also made use of these data, one on T cells expressing NK-cell markers. According to that study: It remained uncertain whether the expanded NKG2C+ T cell clones were specific for HCMV antigens.

What was sequenced was CD8+ T cells sorted from blood. The clonotype comes from a young woman in good health. The rearrangement links TRBV4-1 to TRBJ1-1, with D perhaps matching TRBD1 (6 bases). CDR3 sequence: CASSYRASDNTEAFF. In DNA form, the CDR3 reads TGCGCCAGCAGCTACAGGGCCTCCGACAACACTGAAGCTTTCTTT.